This TCR beta chain was obtained from a study of T cell repertoires in cytomegalovirus infection. The overall study: CMV epitopes used comprised recently identified HLA-C-restricted ones and well-studied HLA-B-restricted ones. Shared public TCR beta signatures pointed to both CMV infection and a matching HLA type. The study's findings and limits: Identification of carriers of CMV plus the relevant HLA was performed using cumulative public TCR beta family frequency.

Germline V gene data show CDR1 as SEHNR and CDR2 as FQNEAQ (reference sequence). Losses at the gene ends were 6 bases for V and 5 bases for J; bases not matched to a gene: 8. This CDR3 has 14 residues. Ten or more counts support this clonotype. Its specificity is not known. In TCRdb, the reads were re-called with MiXCR into one record per CDR3 protein. The data hold approximately 910,000 distinct CDR3 sequences, with approximately 31% observed a single time. The source is a human donor in good health (CMV status not recorded). Some clones in this sample may be carry-over from other donors' samples. J is TRBJ2-5 and V is TRBV7-9; TRBD1 matches at 8 bases. The specimen comprised cultured CD8+ T cells from PBMCs, sampled from culture after CMV antigen stimulation. The CDR3 loop reads CASRGPRDRETQYF. As DNA, the CDR3 is TGTGCCAGCAGGGGACCGAGGGACAGGGAGACCCAGTACTTC.